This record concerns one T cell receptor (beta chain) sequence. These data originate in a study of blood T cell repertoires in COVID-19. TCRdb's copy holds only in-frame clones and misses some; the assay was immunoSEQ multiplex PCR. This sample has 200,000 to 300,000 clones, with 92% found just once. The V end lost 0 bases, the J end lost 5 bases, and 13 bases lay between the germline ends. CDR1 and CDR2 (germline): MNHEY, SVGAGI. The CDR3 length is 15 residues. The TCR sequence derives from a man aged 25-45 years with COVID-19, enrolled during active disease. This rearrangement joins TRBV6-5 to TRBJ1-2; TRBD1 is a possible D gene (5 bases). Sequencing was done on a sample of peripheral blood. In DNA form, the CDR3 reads TGTGCCAGCAGTTACTCATGGGGCGCGGGGTATGGCTACACCTTC. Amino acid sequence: CASSYSWGAGYGYTF.